These 11 T cell receptor beta chains were all obtained from the same sample, sequenced in a study of beta chain features in type 1 diabetes. Study outcomes and limitations: TCRB CDR3s from Type 1 diabetes patients were moderately but significantly shorter in all four CD4+ subsets.

For these receptors, no antigen is known. Sequencing targeted expressed TCRB transcripts, as all isolated RNA had been reverse transcribed. Data came from immunoSEQ multiplex PCR; TCRdb stores just in-frame clones and leaves some out. The table shows 150,000 to 200,000 clones, with 50% to 70% occurring only once. Specimen: naive CD4+ T cells from blood. All receptors derive from a man younger than 45 with type 1 diabetes.

The chain joins TRBV9 to TRBJ2-4; D might be TRBD1 or TRBD2, each matching 7 bases. The V and J ends lost 4 bases and 4 bases respectively, with 15 bases between them. Germline assignment: CDR1 SGDLS and CDR2 YYNGEE. This CDR3 spans 15 amino acids. The CDR3 bases are TGTGCCAGCAGCTGGCGCAGGGGGGGAAAAAACATTCAGTACTTC. It codes for CASSWRRGGKNIQYF.

This clone was detected once. V is TRBV7-9 and J is TRBJ1-2, with D perhaps TRBD1 (5 bases). Trimming took off 1 base at V and 10 bases at J, with 16 bases between the two ends. In germline, CDR1 is SEHNR, CDR2 FQNEAQ (reference sequence). CDR3 length: 14 amino acids. The CDR3 is CASSLGQPSLAYTF. For the CDR3, the DNA is TGTGCCAGCAGCTTAGGACAGCCTTCCTTAGCCTACACCTTC.

The chain carries TRBV25-1 and TRBJ2-5; unclear D gene. The V end lost 2 bases, the J end lost 5 bases, and 12 bases lay between the germline ends. The CDR3 is 14 amino acids. Germline loops: CDR1 MGHDK, CDR2 SYGVNS. The CDR3 is CASSELRGGETQYF. DNA for the CDR3: TGTGCCAGCAGTGAACTGCGAGGTGGGGAGACCCAGTACTTC.

The chain recombines TRBV5-4 with TRBJ2-4, with D possibly being TRBD2 (5 bases). Germline CDR1 reads SGHNT; CDR2 reads YYREEE (reference sequence). Trimming took off 1 base at V and 8 bases at J, with 10 bases between the two ends. CDR3 length: 13 residues. The CDR3 DNA reads TGTGCCAGCAGCTTGACAGCCGGGGACATTCAGTACTTC. This gives the protein CASSLTAGDIQYF.

The chain links TRBV9 to TRBJ2-3; D gene unclear. CDR1 and CDR2 (germline): SGDLS, YYNGEE. V was trimmed by 0 bases and J by 0 bases, leaving 8 bases between them. The CDR3 runs to 15 residues. CDR3 nucleotide sequence: TGTGCCAGCAGCGTAGTATCCTATAGCACAGATACGCAGTATTTT. Encoded protein: CASSVVSYSTDTQYF. The full variable domain, its missing parts supplied by reference TRBV9 and TRBJ2-3, is DSGVTQTPKHLITATGQRVTLRCSPRSGDLSVYWYQQSLDQGLQFLIQYYNGEERAKGNILERFSAQQFPDLHSELNLSSLELGDSALYFCASSVVSYSTDTQYFGPGTRLTVL.

The rearrangement links TRBV27 to TRBJ2-1; D is unresolved. CDR3 length equals 14 residues. V was pared by 7 bases and J by 0 bases, with 10 bases between. CDR1 is MNHEY, CDR2 SMNVEV, per germline (reference sequence). This CDR3 is CASTGPSSYNEQFF. The CDR3 DNA follows: TGTGCCAGCACCGGGCCCTCCTCCTACAATGAGCAGTTCTTC.

CDR3 region: CASSLEQRLGQFF. CDR3 sequence (DNA): TGTGCCAGCAGCTTGGAGCAGCGGTTGGGGCAGTTCTTC. The chain recombines TRBV11-2 with TRBJ2-1, with TRBD2 as a possible D gene (5 bases). The CDR3 is 13 residues long. The V end was cut by 3 bases, the J end by 12 bases, with 15 bases between. The germline gives CDR1 SGHAT, CDR2 FQNNGV.

With respect to this clone: Germline is not matched at one junction end, which may reflect a read error. The chain couples TRBV7-7 to TRBJ2-7, with D tentatively TRBD1 (6 bases). Germline assignment: CDR1 SSHAT and CDR2 FNYEAQ (reference sequence). The CDR3 consists of 15 residues. In nucleotides, the CDR3 is TGTGCTAGCAGCTTAGGTACAGGGAGTAGCTACGAGCAGTACTTC. It codes for CASSLGTGSSYEQYF.

V usage is TRBV29-1 and J usage is TRBJ1-1; 8 bases agree with TRBD1. The CDR3 contains 12 residues. The ends lost 7 bases at V and 5 bases at J; junction bases unmatched: 6. Per the germline V gene, CDR1 is SQVTM and CDR2 is ANQGSEA. Here the CDR3 reads CSAAGGSTEAFF. CDR3 DNA: TGCAGCGCCGCAGGGGGCTCTACTGAAGCTTTCTTT.

This clone was recorded only once. This chain joins TRBV5-6 and TRBJ2-7, with D hard to call. The CDR3 contains 14 residues. V lost 4 bases and J 0 bases, leaving 11 bases between the germline ends. CDR1 SGHDT and CDR2 YYEEEE come from the germline V gene. In DNA form, the CDR3 reads TGTGCCAGCAGCCAGGCAGGTCCCTCCTACGAGCAGTACTTC. Protein sequence: CASSQAGPSYEQYF.

In its sample, this clone was seen once. For the CDR3, the DNA is TGCAGCCAAACTTTGAATAGCAATCAGCCCCAGCATTTT. Translation: CSQTLNSNQPQHF. The chain joins TRBV29-1 to TRBJ1-5; D gene ambiguous. This CDR3 spans 13 amino acids. With 8 bases removed from V and 0 bases from J, the gap between germline ends came to 11 bases. Germline CDR1 reads SQVTM; CDR2 reads ANQGSEA.